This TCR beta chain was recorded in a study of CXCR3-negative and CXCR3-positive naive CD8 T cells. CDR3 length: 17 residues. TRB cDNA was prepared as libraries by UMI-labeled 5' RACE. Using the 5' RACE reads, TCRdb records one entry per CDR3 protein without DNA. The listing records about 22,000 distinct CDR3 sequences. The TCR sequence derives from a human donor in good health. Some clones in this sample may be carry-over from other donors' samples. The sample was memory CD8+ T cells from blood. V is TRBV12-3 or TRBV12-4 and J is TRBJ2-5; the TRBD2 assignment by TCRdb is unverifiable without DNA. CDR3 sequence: CASSAPLGHQYQETQYF.